Sequencing of this T cell receptor (beta chain) was carried out in a study of T cell responses to AZD1222 COVID-19 vaccine (dated by TCRdb to the early 2020s). In the study overall: A total of under 250 trial participants underwent TCR sequencing, of whom 200 to 220 had received two doses of AZD1222 and some 26 had received two doses of the MenACWY control vaccine. Trial participants were enrolled into age subgroups of 18-55, 56-69 and 70-plus years, which contained 148, 28 and 57 TCR-sequenced participants, respectively.

In the case of this clone: It has no known antigen specificity. Qualities for individual bases were not recorded, and no much larger clone is one base off.

The full study reports these points: Most participants were white British and females outnumbered males, and the authors suggested that clonal diversity may have been underestimated. Vaccine-associated CD4 TCRs spanned the whole spike protein, with dominant responses in regions 160-218 and 743-854. After two AZD1222 doses, both the breadth and the depth of spike-specific TCRs were significantly higher than at day 0 and than in MenACWY recipients. Conclusions about previously exposed vaccinees were limited because only six AZD1222 recipients were SARS-CoV-2 seropositive at baseline. Reportedly, almost half of the unique spike-specific TCRs recognized epitopes lying outside the regions that are mutated in the B.1.351 and B.1.1.7 variants. Because no day 14 peak-response samples were available, the repertoires could be characterized only after the peak T cell response. In the small 56-69-year group, the increase in depth fell short of significance, most likely because of low power.

The CDR3 regions of human TCRbeta chains were subjected to immunosequencing. The published analysis was carried out like this. TCRs in the repertoires were matched against a reference library of SARS-CoV-2-specific TCRs that had been generated with the MIRA antigen-specificity platform. Breadth meant the fraction of unique TCRs that were SARS-CoV-2-associated, whereas depth meant the fraction of total T cells that were SARS-CoV-2-associated. Each spike-specific TCR was assigned to its reactive spike region and to a CD4 or CD8 class using the MIRA data. Log10-transformed breadth and depth values were compared by one-way ANOVA with Sidak's multiple comparisons tests. TCRdb obtained this table from immuneACCESS and retained in-frame rearrangements with V and J assigned. These tables miss some clones; where compared with another copy, unresolved V genes account for less than half of the shortfall, and the remainder is unexplained. V, J and clone size are those of that table, while D and trimming were read from the DNA. Here the sample has about 120,000 clones; approximately 90% occur a single time. Just over 2.5% of the sample is taken by the ten largest.

Explained via the paper, the time point label denotes: about 28 days (+/-7) after the second vaccine dose. Because spike-specific TCR depth and breadth did not differ between the two schedules, AZD1222 recipients who got a second dose at roughly 4 weeks were pooled with those who got a second dose at roughly 12 weeks. Samples from vaccinated people were obtained from the UK trials COV001 and COV002, which included a single-blind randomized controlled phase 2/3 trial of AZD1222 (ChAdOx1 nCoV-19) in healthy adults. For TCRbeta chain sequencing, PBMC samples from trial participants were taken at day 0 and at day 28 after the second dose. At the junction V is shortened by 3 bases and J by 3 bases, with 8 bases in between. From a lookup of the germline V gene, CDR1 and CDR2 are MNHEY and SVGAGI. The CDR3 goes from the cysteine to the phenylalanine over 13 residues. This entry keeps only the CDR3 DNA: 39 bases, framed from base 1.

This receptor was taken from an adult who received the AZD1222 COVID-19 vaccine. The sequenced sample was peripheral blood, obtained 28 days after the second AZD1222 dose. The chain was built from TRBV6-5 and TRBJ1-2; the D gene identity is not certain. The DNA is TGTGCCAGCAGTTATTCGGCGTACTATGGCTACACCTTC. This encodes CASSYSAYYGYTF.